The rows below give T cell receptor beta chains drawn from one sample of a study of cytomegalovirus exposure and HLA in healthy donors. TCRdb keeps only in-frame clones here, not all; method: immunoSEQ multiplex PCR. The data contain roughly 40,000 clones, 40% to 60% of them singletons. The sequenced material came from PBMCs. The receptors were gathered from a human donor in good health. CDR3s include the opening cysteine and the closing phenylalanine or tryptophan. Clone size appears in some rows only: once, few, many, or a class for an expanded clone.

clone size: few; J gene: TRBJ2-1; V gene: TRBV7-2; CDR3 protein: CASSWTGFFNEQFF
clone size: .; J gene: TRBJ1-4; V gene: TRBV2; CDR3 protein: CASSEATVTPYF
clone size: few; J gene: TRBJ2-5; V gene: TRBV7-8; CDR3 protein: CATKLGGVRGQETQYF
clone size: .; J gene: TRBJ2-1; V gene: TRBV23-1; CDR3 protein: CASSGTTTYNEQFF
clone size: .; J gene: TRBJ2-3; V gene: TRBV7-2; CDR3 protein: CASSLGASGFATDTQYF
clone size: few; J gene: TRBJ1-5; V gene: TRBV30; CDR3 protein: CAWSVDGLNQPQHF
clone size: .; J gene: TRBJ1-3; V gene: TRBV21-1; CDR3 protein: CASSKAVRAYGNTIYF
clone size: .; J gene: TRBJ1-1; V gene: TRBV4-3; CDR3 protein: CASSQGFGTGAFF
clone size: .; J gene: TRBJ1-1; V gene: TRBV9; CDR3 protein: CASSVVGTGAPLEAFF
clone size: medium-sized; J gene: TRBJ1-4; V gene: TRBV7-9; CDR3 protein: CASSLSVQGEKLFF
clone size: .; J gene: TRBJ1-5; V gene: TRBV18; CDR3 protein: CASSRQGSNQPQHF
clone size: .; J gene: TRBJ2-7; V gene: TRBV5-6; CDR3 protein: CASSRRSGWAGGGQYF
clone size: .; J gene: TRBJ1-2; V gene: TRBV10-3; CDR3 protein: CAISPDRDSGYTF
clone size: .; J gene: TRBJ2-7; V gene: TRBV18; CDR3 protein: CASSPEGGPYEQYF
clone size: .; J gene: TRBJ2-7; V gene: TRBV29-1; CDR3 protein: CSATGRSVWTSYEQYF
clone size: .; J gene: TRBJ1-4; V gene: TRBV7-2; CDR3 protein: CASSFPGGKLFF
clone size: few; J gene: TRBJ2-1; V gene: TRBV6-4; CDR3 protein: CASSLARTSGTNEQFF
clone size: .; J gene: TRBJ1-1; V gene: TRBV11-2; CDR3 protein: CASLRGGPMNTEAFF
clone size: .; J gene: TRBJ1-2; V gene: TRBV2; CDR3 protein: CASSEERTGRYGYTF
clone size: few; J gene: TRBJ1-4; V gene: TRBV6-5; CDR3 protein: CASKQGSTNEKLFF
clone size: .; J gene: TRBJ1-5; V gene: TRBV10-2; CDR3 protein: CASSEWRSSNQPQHF
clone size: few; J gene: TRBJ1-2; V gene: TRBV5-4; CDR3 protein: CASSSQGSRGYTF
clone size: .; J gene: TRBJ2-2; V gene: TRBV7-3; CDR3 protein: CASSLRGLRGGINTGELFF
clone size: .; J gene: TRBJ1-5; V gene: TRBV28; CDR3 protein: CASSFYSSNQPQHF
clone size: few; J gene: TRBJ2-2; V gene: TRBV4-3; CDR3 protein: CASSQLPGQGVSGELFF
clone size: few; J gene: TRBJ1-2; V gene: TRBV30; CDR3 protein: CARTKTGGFGYTF
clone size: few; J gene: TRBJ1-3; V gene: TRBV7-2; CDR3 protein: CASSLAGGFSGNTIYF
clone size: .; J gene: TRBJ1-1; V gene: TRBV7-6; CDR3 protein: CASSFNPNTEAFF
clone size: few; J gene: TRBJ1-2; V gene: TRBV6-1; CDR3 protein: CASSDGGRGGGYTF
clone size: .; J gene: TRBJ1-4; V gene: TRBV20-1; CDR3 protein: CSAIDGTVFF
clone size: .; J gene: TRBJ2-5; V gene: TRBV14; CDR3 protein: CASSRGTPLDQETQYF
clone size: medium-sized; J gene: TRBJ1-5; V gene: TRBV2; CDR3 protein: CASSENRGVEKPQHF
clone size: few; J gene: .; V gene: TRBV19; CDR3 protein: CASKRSGTGKPYEQYF
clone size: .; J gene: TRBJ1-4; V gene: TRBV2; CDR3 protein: CASTSRGRRTNEKLFF
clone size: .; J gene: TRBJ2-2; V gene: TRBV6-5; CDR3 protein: CASRATTGPGELFF
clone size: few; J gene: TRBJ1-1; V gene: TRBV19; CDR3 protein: CASSIITPMDYTEAFF
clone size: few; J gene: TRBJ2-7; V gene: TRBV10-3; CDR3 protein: CAISESDSGGPYEQYF
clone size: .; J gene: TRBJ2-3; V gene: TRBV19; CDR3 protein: CASSIRRSAFTDTQYF
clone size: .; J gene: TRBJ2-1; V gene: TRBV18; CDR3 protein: CASSPTGTISYNEQFF
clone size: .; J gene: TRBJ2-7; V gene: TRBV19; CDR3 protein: CASTPSGTVSYEQYF
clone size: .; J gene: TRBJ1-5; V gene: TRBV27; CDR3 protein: CASSLSYTTDVYYSNQPQHF
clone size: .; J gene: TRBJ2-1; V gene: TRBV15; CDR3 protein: CATSRAPQGSSYNEQFF
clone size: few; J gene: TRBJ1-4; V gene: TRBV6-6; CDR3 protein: CASSYPGTGDEKLFF
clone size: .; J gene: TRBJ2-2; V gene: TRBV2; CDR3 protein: CASSVHGRDTGELFF
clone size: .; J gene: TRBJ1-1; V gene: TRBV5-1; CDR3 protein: CASSPPGDTEAFF
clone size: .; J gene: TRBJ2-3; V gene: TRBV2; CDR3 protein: CASKGITDTQYF
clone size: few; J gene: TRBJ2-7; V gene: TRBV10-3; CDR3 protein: CAVPGERSYEQYF
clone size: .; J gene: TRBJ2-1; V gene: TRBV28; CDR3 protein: CASSSGEQFF